This T cell receptor (beta chain) was found in a study of beta chain features in type 1 diabetes. Findings and caveats of the study: A greater similarity of naive, central memory and Treg TCRB repertoires was seen among patients than among healthy donors. Using cDNA template may skew counts toward highly expressing activated cells. Type 1 diabetes patients showed a moderate but significant shortening of TCRB CDR3s in all four CD4+ subsets. The study notes PCR might favor shorter templates equally in patients and controls.

Investigators reverse transcribed all isolated RNA, so they sequenced expressed TCRB transcripts. This table comes from immunoSEQ multiplex PCR, and its TCRdb copy is limited to in-frame clones, with some not included. Among approximately 44,000 clones, around 70% were seen once, and the ten largest hold about 2.1%. Without exception, sorted populations had purity beyond 95%. The trim removed 4 bases at V and 1 base at J, leaving 3 bases unmatched. The CDR3 totals 13 residues. CDR1 is SQVTM, CDR2 ANQGSEA, per germline. In this sample, this clone turned up once. Antigen: not known. This rearrangement joins TRBV29-1 to TRBJ1-1; 7 nucleotides agree with TRBD1. Specimen: Tregs from blood. This clonotype originated in a young woman with type 1 diabetes. CDR3 nucleotides: TGCAGCGTTGGGAGGACAGGGAACACTGAAGCTTTCTTT. This gives the protein CSVGRTGNTEAFF.